One sample yielded the 4 T cell receptor beta chains listed below, sequenced in a study of blood T cell repertoires in COVID-19. Sequencing was performed with immunoSEQ multiplex PCR; in TCRdb, only in-frame clones are kept and a portion is missing. Of around 81,000 clones in the sample, about 85% were seen once. Material: peripheral blood. These receptor sequences come from a man in his forties or fifties with acute or convalescent COVID-19.

The gene calls are TRBV7-2 and TRBJ1-3, with TRBD1 as a possible D gene (6 bases). The CDR3 has 14 residues. Germline V gives CDR1 SGHTA, CDR2 FQGNSA. Trimming took off 6 bases at V and 4 bases at J, with 13 bases between the two ends. In DNA, the CDR3 is TGTGCCAGCAGGTCTAACAGGGACGGAAACACCATATATTTT. Encoded protein: CASRSNRDGNTIYF.

The rearrangement links TRBV14 to TRBJ2-1; 8 positions match TRBD2. Trimming took 3 bases from V and 9 from J; bases not matched to a gene: 4. The CDR3 has 13 amino acids. Per germline, CDR1 SGHDN and CDR2 FVKESK. The CDR3 region is CASSHGLASEQFF. CDR3 coding DNA: TGTGCCAGCAGCCATGGACTAGCAAGTGAGCAGTTCTTC.

This chain joins TRBV7-2 and TRBJ2-7; TRBD2 matches at 8 bases. This CDR3 contains 15 residues. CDR1 is SGHTA, CDR2 FQGNSA, per germline. The V and J ends lost 4 bases and 1 base, in that order; junction bases with no gene match: 6. As DNA, the CDR3 is TGTGCCAGCAGCTATAGTAGCGGGGTTTCCTACGAGCAGTACTTC. This codes for CASSYSSGVSYEQYF.

V and J are TRBV15 and TRBJ2-1, with D possibly being TRBD1 (6 bases). Germline CDR1 and CDR2: LNHNV and YYDKDF (reference sequence). The CDR3 runs to 13 residues. The V end lost 0 bases, the J end lost 15 bases, and 15 bases lay between the germline ends. The CDR3 reads CATSRDLDGGLFF. In DNA form, the CDR3 reads TGTGCCACCAGCAGAGATTTAGATGGGGGCCTGTTCTTC.